This TCR beta chain was sequenced for a study of OX40 agonist ivuxolimab in advanced cancers. About the research overall: Clinicians treated patients with ivuxolimab, an agonistic anti-OX40 (CD134) antibody.

Study results and caveats: CD8+ T cells averaged more expanded clones than CD4+. With doses of 0.1 to 3.0 mg/kg, CD4+ and CD8+ blood T cells had undergone clonal expansion by week 6. Not determined was the antigen specificity of the expanded peripheral T cells.

The repertoire was sequenced with immunoSEQ multiplex PCR; TCRdb's copy has only in-frame clones and lacks some. The sample comprises about 30,000 clones, 75% to 85% of which are singletons, and over 12% rests with the top ten. This CDR3 contains 13 residues. Germline CDR1 is SGHDT and CDR2 is YYEEEE. Trimming removed 1 base from V and 4 bases from J; junction bases left unmatched: 1. This clone was seen a few times. Its antigen is undetermined. The sample here was CD4+ or CD8+ T cells sorted from blood, taken in a trial of the OX40 agonist ivuxolimab. The genes are TRBV5-6 and TRBJ1-2, with 7 bases identical to TRBD1. The sequence was collected from an adult with an advanced solid tumor such as melanoma, head and neck, liver or kidney cancer. CDR3 loop: CASSLNRGYGYTF. As DNA, the CDR3 is TGTGCCAGCAGCTTGAACAGGGGCTATGGCTACACCTTC.